The next 5 T cell receptor beta chains were all read from a single sample in a study of neurological immune-mediated disorders (dated by TCRdb to the late 2010s). The library was prepared using 5' RACE. For sequencing, an Illumina HiSeq 2500 was employed. Using fastp trimming at Q25 and MiXCR clonotype assembly, TCRdb reanalyzed the public sequencing data and kept in-frame beta chains. Identical CDR3 proteins give one entry, which carries the most common genes and DNA. The sample table shows tens of thousands of distinct CDR3 sequences, and roughly an eighth are seen once. Of the sample, 20% to 30% is held by the ten largest clones. The sequencing input was PBMCs. All receptors derive from a woman between 50 and 59 years old with HTLV-1-associated myelopathy (HAM/TSP).

The rearrangement links TRBV19 to TRBJ2-2, with TRBD2 identical over 7 bases. CDR3 length equals 14 residues. V lost 9 bases to trimming and J lost 2 bases; unmatched junction nucleotides: 6. Germline-derived CDR1 and CDR2 are LNHDA and SQIVND (reference sequence). The CDR3: CASSGTINTGELFF. The CDR3 nucleotides read TGTGCCAGCTCCGGGACTATAAACACCGGGGAGCTGTTTTTT.

This clonotype was detected only a few times. The rearrangement uses TRBV18 and TRBJ2-5, with D possibly being TRBD2 (6 bases). The CDR3 sequence is 17 residues long. CDR1 and CDR2 from the germline V gene are KGHSH and LQKENI. The V and J ends lost 0 bases and 1 base respectively, with 15 bases between them. For the CDR3, the DNA is TGTGCCAGCTCACCACCGGGACTCAAAGCGGGCCAAGAGACCCAGTACTTC. Amino acids: CASSPPGLKAGQETQYF.

The V call is TRBV11-2, the J call TRBJ2-2; 7 bases match TRBD1. The V and J ends lost 6 bases and 0 bases, in that order; junction bases with no gene match: 4. Germline V gene data show CDR1 as SGHAT and CDR2 as FQNNGV. The CDR3 is made up of 15 amino acids. The CDR3 bases are TGTGCCAGCAGTCTCAGGGGGTCGAACACCGGGGAGCTGTTTTTT. It translates to CASSLRGSNTGELFF. Using reference TRBV11-2 and TRBJ2-2 for the parts outside the CDR3, the full variable domain is EAGVAQSPRYKIIEKRQSVAFWCNPISGHATLYWYQQILGQGPKLLIQFQNNGVVDDSQLPKDRFSAERLKGVDSTLKIQPAKLEDSAVYLCASSLRGSNTGELFFGEGSRLTVL.

This clonotype was seen repeatedly, ten times or more. The V gene is TRBV7-2, the J gene TRBJ2-2; a possible D gene is TRBD2 (6 bases). The germline V gene encodes CDR1 SGHTA and CDR2 FQGNSA. The CDR3 spans 17 residues. V lost 4 bases, J lost 3 bases, and 18 bases lay in between. CDR3 region: CASSSNWRGSYTGELFF. The CDR3 DNA sequence: TGTGCCAGCAGCTCCAATTGGCGGGGCTCTTACACCGGGGAGCTGTTTTTT.

The table lists this clonotype with many counts. The CDR3 sequence: CASSPRTGNTEAFF. CDR3 DNA: TGTGCCAGCAGCCCCCGGACAGGGAACACTGAAGCTTTCTTT. The J gene is TRBJ1-1, the V gene TRBV9; TRBD1 aligns across 7 bases. The junction had 4 bases not matched to a gene; V was cut back by 4 bases and J by 1 base. Germline V gene sequence: CDR1 SGDLS, CDR2 YYNGEE. This CDR3 contains 14 residues.